This T cell receptor beta chain is drawn from a study of identical twins. Germline V gene data show CDR1 as DFQATT and CDR2 as SNEGSKA (reference sequence). Trimming removed 0 bases from V and 4 bases from J; junction bases left unmatched: 3. The CDR3 contains 15 residues. TCRdb fed the 5' RACE reads into MiXCR, producing one record per CDR3 protein. The data contain approximately 500,000 distinct CDR3 sequences, 13% to 15% of them seen just once; the ten biggest clones take up less than 0.5%. Comment on this clonotype: Its antigen is unknown.

The study, taken as a whole, reports: Model-predicted out-of-frame TCR alpha sharing fell below observed values in monozygotic twins.

These data also featured in a second study, about yellow fever vaccine responses in identical twins.

The sequencing sample was made of CD4+ T cells sorted from blood. J is TRBJ2-1 and V is TRBV20-1; 10 nucleotides align to TRBD2. This sequence was found in a woman in her late teens or twenties in good health. The CDR3 DNA is TGCAGTGCTAGAGATGAACTAGCGGGATACAATGAGCAGTTCTTC. Residues: CSARDELAGYNEQFF.